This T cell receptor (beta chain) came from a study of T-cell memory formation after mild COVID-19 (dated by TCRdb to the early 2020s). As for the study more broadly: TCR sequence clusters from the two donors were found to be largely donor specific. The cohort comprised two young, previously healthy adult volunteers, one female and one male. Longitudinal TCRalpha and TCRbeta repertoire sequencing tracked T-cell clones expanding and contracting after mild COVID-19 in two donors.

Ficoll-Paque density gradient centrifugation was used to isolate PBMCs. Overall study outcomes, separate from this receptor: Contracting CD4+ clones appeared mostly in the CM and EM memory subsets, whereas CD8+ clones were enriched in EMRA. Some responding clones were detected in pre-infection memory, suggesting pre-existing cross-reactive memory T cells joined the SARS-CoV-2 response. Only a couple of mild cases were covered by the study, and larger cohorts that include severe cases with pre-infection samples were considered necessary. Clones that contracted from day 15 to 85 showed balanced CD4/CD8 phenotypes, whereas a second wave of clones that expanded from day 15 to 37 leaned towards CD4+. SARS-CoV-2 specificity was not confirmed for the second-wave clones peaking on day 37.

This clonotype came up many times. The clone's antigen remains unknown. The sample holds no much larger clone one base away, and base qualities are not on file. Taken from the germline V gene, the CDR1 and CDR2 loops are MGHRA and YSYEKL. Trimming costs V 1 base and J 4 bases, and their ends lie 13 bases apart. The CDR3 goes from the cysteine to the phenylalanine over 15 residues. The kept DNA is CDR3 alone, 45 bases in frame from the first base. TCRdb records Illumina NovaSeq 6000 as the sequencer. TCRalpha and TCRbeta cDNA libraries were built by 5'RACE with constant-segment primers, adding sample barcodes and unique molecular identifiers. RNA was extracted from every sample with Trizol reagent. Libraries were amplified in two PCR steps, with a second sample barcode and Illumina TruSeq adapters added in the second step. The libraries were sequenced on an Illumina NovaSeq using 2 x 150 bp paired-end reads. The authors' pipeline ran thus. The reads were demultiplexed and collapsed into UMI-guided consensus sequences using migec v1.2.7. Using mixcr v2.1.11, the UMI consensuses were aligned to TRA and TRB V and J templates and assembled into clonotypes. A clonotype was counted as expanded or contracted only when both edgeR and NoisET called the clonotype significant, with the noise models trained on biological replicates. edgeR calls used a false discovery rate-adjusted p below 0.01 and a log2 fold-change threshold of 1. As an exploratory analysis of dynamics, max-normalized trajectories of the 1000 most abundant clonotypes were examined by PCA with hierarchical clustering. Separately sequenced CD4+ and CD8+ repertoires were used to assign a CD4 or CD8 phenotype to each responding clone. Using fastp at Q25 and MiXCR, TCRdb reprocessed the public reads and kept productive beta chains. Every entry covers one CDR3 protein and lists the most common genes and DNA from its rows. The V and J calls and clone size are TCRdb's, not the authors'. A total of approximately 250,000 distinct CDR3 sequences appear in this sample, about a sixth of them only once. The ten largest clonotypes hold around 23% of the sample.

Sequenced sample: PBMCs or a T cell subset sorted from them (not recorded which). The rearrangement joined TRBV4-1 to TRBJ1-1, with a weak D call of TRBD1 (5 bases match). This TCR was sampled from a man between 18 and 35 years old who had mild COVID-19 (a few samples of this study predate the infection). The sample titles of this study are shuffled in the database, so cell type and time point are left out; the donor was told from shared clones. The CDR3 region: CASSQGQWGSTEAFF. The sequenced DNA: TGCGCCAGCAGCCAAGGACAGTGGGGGAGCACTGAAGCTTTCTTT.